This TCR beta chain was found in a study of cytomegalovirus exposure and HLA in healthy donors. Comment on this clone: The antigen remains undetermined.

There are 13 residues in the CDR3. The V and J ends lost 7 bases and 8 bases respectively, with 15 bases between them. CDR1 SNHLY and CDR2 FYNNEI come from the germline V gene. The assay was immunoSEQ multiplex PCR, and TCRdb's table has in-frame clones only and misses some. The sample records approximately 190,000 clones, about 80% being singletons. Study conclusions and caveats: Subsequent analysis showed first-cohort TCR clusters tending to co-occur in 95 to 150 validation repertoires.

The sequencing input was PBMCs. This chain connects TRBV2 to TRBJ2-1; D is possibly TRBD2 (7 bases). This sequence was found in a man between 18 and 29 years old in good health and CMV-seropositive. CDR3: CASKQGGWDEQFF. In nucleotides, the CDR3 is TGTGCCAGCAAACAGGGAGGGTGGGATGAGCAGTTCTTC.